The sequence of this TCR beta chain was determined in a study of T cell responses to AZD1222 COVID-19 vaccine. Points from the study as a whole: Donors skewed white British and female; clonal diversity was possibly underestimated. Targets within unmutated variant regions were reportedly found for nearly half of spike-specific TCRs.

This CDR3 comprises 13 residues. Trimming removed 3 bases from V and 6 bases from J, with 8 bases in between. About this clone: Its antigen is still unknown.

Measured with immunoSEQ multiplex PCR; TCRdb has only the in-frame clones, and not every one. The sample includes some 100,000 clones, around 87% seen only once; the top ten take over 4%. The chain carries TRBV12-3 or TRBV12-4 and TRBJ2-2; D gene uncertain. Sequencing used peripheral blood, obtained on day 0 of MenACWY control vaccination. This clonotype was sampled from an adult in good health. CDR3 residues: CASSFRPSGELFF. The DNA of the CDR3 is TGTGCCAGCAGTTTCCGGCCATCCGGGGAGCTGTTTTTT.